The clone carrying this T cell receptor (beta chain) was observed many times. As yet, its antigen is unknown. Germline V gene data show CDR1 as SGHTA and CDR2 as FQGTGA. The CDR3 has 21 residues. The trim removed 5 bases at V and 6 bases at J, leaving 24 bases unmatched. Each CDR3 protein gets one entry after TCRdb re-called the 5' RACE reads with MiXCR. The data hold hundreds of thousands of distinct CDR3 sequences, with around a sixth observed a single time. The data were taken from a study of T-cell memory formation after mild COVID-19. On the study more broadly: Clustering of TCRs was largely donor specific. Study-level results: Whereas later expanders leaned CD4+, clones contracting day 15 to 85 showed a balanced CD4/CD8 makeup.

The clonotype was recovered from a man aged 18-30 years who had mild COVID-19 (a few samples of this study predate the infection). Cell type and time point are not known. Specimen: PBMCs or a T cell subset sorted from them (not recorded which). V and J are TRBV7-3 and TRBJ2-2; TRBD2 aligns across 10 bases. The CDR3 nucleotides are TGTGCCAGCAGCCCCCTACCCCCTAGCGGGGGCCGAGGAGGGACCGCCGGGGAGCTGTTTTTT. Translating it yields CASSPLPPSGGRGGTAGELFF. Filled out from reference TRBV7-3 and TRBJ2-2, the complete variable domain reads GAGVSQTPSNKVTEKGKYVELRCDPISGHTALYWYRQSLGQGPEFLIYFQGTGAADDSGLPNDRFFAVRPEGSVSTLKIQRTERGDSAVYLCASSPLPPSGGRGGTAGELFFGEGSRLTVL.